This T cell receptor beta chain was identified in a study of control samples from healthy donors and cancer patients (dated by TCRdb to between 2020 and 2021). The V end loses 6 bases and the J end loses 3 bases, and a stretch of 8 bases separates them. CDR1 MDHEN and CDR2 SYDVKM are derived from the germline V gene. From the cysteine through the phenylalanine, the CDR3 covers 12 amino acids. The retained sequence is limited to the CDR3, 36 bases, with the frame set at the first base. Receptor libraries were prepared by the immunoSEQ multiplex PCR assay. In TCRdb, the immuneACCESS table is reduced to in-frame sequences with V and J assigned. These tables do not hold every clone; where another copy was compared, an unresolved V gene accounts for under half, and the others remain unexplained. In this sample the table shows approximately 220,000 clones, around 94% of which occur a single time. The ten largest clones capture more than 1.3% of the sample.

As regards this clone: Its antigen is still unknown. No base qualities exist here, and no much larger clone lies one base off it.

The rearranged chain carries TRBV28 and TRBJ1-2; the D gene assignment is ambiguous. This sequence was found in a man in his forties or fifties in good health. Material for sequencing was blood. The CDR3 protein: CASSGWDYGYTF. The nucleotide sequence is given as TGTGCCAGCAGCGGTTGGGACTATGGCTACACCTTC.